The rows below give T cell receptor beta chains drawn from one sample of a study of blood T cell repertoires in COVID-19. Sequencing used immunoSEQ multiplex PCR; TCRdb keeps in-frame clones, though not all of them. The sample shows approximately 100,000 clones, 80% to 90% of them seen only once. Sequencing was carried out using peripheral blood. The receptors here all came from a woman aged 80 or over with acute or convalescent COVID-19. Each CDR3 is given with its conserved first and last residue. Each record gives: D gene, clone size, V gene, J gene, CDR3 protein, CDR3 DNA. The D gene is left open where the match is weak. Part of the rows lack a size; the others show once, few, many or a class for expanded clones.

d_gene: .
abundance: .
v_gene: TRBV5-1
j_gene: TRBJ1-2
CDR3aa: CASSPDKDYGYTF
CDR3nt: TGCGCCAGCAGCCCGGACAAAGACTATGGCTACACCTTC

d_gene: .
abundance: .
v_gene: TRBV16
j_gene: TRBJ1-2
CDR3aa: CASSLDFREGYTF
CDR3nt: TGTGCCAGCAGCTTAGATTTCCGGGAAGGCTACACCTTC

d_gene: TRBD2
abundance: .
v_gene: TRBV5-4
j_gene: TRBJ2-3
CDR3aa: CASSLVGTRGTDTQYF
CDR3nt: TGTGCCAGCAGCTTGGTTGGGACTAGAGGCACAGATACGCAGTATTTT

d_gene: TRBD1
abundance: .
v_gene: TRBV5-8
j_gene: TRBJ1-1
CDR3aa: CASSWGQGGTEAFF
CDR3nt: TGTGCCAGCAGCTGGGGACAGGGCGGTACTGAAGCTTTCTTT

d_gene: TRBD2
abundance: .
v_gene: TRBV28
j_gene: TRBJ2-5
CDR3aa: CASSSAGGGETQYF
CDR3nt: TGTGCCAGCAGTTCCGCGGGCGGGGGTGAGACCCAGTACTTC

d_gene: .
abundance: .
v_gene: TRBV19
j_gene: TRBJ1-5
CDR3aa: CASMGDRDTRNQPQHF
CDR3nt: TGTGCCAGTATGGGGGACCGGGACACACGGAATCAGCCCCAGCATTTT

d_gene: TRBD1
abundance: .
v_gene: TRBV7-7
j_gene: TRBJ2-2
CDR3aa: CASSARLPGQGITGELFF
CDR3nt: TGTGCCAGCAGCGCGAGACTCCCGGGACAGGGGATCACCGGGGAGCTGTTTTTT

d_gene: TRBD1
abundance: .
v_gene: TRBV12-5
j_gene: TRBJ2-2
CDR3aa: CASGPGTGANTGELFF
CDR3nt: TGTGCTAGTGGTCCAGGGACAGGGGCGAACACCGGGGAGCTGTTTTTT

d_gene: .
abundance: .
v_gene: TRBV3-1/TRBV3-2
j_gene: TRBJ2-5
CDR3aa: CASSPRTTNPQETQYF
CDR3nt: TGTGCCAGCAGCCCTCGGACTACCAACCCTCAAGAGACCCAGTACTTC

d_gene: .
abundance: .
v_gene: TRBV10-1
j_gene: TRBJ2-5
CDR3aa: CASTEGGAQETQYF
CDR3nt: TGCGCCAGCACTGAGGGGGGGGCCCAAGAGACCCAGTACTTC

d_gene: TRBD1
abundance: .
v_gene: TRBV24-1
j_gene: TRBJ1-1
CDR3aa: CATSEGQDHTEAFF
CDR3nt: TGTGCCACCAGTGAGGGACAGGATCACACTGAAGCTTTCTTT

d_gene: TRBD1
abundance: .
v_gene: TRBV5-8
j_gene: TRBJ1-5
CDR3aa: CASSLPGTGVQPQHF
CDR3nt: TGTGCCAGCAGCTTGCCCGGGACAGGGGTTCAGCCCCAGCATTTT

d_gene: .
abundance: once
v_gene: TRBV30
j_gene: TRBJ1-6
CDR3aa: CAWSSGGSSYNSPLHF
CDR3nt: TGTGCCTGGAGTTCGGGAGGGAGCTCCTATAATTCACCCCTCCACTTT

d_gene: TRBD1
abundance: .
v_gene: TRBV5-1
j_gene: TRBJ1-2
CDR3aa: CASRRGTVNYGYTF
CDR3nt: TGCGCCAGCAGAAGAGGGACAGTTAACTATGGCTACACCTTC

d_gene: .
abundance: .
v_gene: TRBV20-1
j_gene: TRBJ1-2
CDR3aa: CSAGDLGLGYTF
CDR3nt: TGCAGTGCTGGTGACCTTGGACTCGGCTACACCTTC

d_gene: .
abundance: .
v_gene: TRBV29-1
j_gene: TRBJ2-7
CDR3aa: CSVKQGYEQYF
CDR3nt: TGCAGCGTTAAGCAGGGGTACGAGCAGTACTTC

d_gene: TRBD1
abundance: .
v_gene: TRBV30
j_gene: TRBJ1-4
CDR3aa: CAWSVLLDRGEKLFF
CDR3nt: TGTGCCTGGAGTGTACTCCTGGACAGGGGTGAAAAACTGTTTTTT

d_gene: .
abundance: .
v_gene: TRBV5-1
j_gene: TRBJ1-2
CDR3aa: CASSSDPGGYTF
CDR3nt: TGCGCCAGCAGCTCAGACCCGGGTGGCTACACCTTC

d_gene: .
abundance: .
v_gene: TRBV10-3
j_gene: TRBJ2-2
CDR3aa: CAISPRDLNTGELFF
CDR3nt: TGTGCCATCAGTCCCCGGGACTTAAACACCGGGGAGCTGTTTTTT

d_gene: .
abundance: .
v_gene: TRBV27
j_gene: TRBJ1-5
CDR3aa: CASSLGAENGNQPQHF
CDR3nt: TGTGCCAGCAGTTTAGGGGCAGAAAACGGAAATCAGCCCCAGCATTTT

d_gene: TRBD2
abundance: few
v_gene: TRBV19
j_gene: TRBJ2-3
CDR3aa: CASTNRGPSGGTSTDTQYF
CDR3nt: TGTGCCAGTACCAATCGAGGCCCTAGCGGGGGTACTAGCACAGATACGCAGTATTTT

d_gene: .
abundance: .
v_gene: TRBV19
j_gene: TRBJ1-5
CDR3aa: CASSMDGGNQPQHF
CDR3nt: TGTGCCAGTAGTATGGATGGAGGAAATCAGCCCCAGCATTTT

d_gene: .
abundance: .
v_gene: TRBV15
j_gene: TRBJ2-2
CDR3aa: CATSRGDTTNTGELFF
CDR3nt: TGTGCCACCAGCAGGGGGGACACCACGAACACCGGGGAGCTGTTTTTT

d_gene: .
abundance: once
v_gene: TRBV6-5
j_gene: TRBJ2-1
CDR3aa: CASTPSGLYNEQFF
CDR3nt: TGTGCCAGTACCCCGTCAGGGCTCTACAATGAGCAGTTCTTC

d_gene: TRBD2
abundance: .
v_gene: TRBV4-3
j_gene: TRBJ2-1
CDR3aa: CASSQGYFRTSGNEQFF
CDR3nt: TGCGCCAGCAGCCAAGGCTACTTTAGGACTAGCGGTAATGAGCAGTTCTTC

d_gene: TRBD1
abundance: .
v_gene: TRBV5-4
j_gene: TRBJ1-1
CDR3aa: CASSLGLRGQANTEAFF
CDR3nt: TGTGCCAGCAGCTTGGGGTTGAGGGGGCAAGCGAACACTGAAGCTTTCTTT

d_gene: .
abundance: .
v_gene: TRBV2
j_gene: TRBJ1-5
CDR3aa: CASGDVLVLNQPQHF
CDR3nt: TGTGCCAGCGGTGATGTGTTGGTACTCAATCAGCCCCAGCATTTT

d_gene: TRBD1
abundance: .
v_gene: TRBV18
j_gene: TRBJ2-3
CDR3aa: CASSPRGGHSQYF
CDR3nt: TGTGCCAGCTCGCCCCGAGGGGGCCACTCGCAGTATTTT

d_gene: .
abundance: once
v_gene: TRBV9
j_gene: TRBJ2-2
CDR3aa: CASSVTAQDTGELFF
CDR3nt: TGTGCCAGCAGCGTAACGGCCCAGGACACCGGGGAGCTGTTTTTT

d_gene: .
abundance: .
v_gene: TRBV5-6
j_gene: TRBJ2-5
CDR3aa: CASSLYRETQYF
CDR3nt: TGTGCCAGCAGCTTGTATCGTGAGACCCAGTACTTC

d_gene: TRBD1
abundance: .
v_gene: TRBV30
j_gene: TRBJ1-6
CDR3aa: CAWSQGGATPLHF
CDR3nt: TGTGCCTGGAGTCAGGGGGGCGCGACACCCCTCCACTTT

d_gene: .
abundance: once
v_gene: TRBV5-1
j_gene: TRBJ2-7
CDR3aa: CASSTGGGEYEQYF
CDR3nt: TGCGCCAGCAGCACCGGAGGCGGGGAGTACGAGCAGTACTTC

d_gene: .
abundance: .
v_gene: TRBV5-1
j_gene: TRBJ1-2
CDR3aa: CASSLVGRSTGGYTF
CDR3nt: TGCGCCAGCAGCTTGGTCGGACGGAGCACGGGGGGCTACACCTTC